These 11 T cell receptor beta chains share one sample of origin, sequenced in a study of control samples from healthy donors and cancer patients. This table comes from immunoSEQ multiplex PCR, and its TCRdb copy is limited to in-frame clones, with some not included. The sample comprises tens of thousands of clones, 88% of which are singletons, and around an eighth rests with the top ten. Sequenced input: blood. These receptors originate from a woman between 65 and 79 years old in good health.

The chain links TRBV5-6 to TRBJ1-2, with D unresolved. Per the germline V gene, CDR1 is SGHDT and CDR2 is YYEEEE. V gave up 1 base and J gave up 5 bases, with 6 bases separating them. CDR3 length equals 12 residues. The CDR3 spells CASSLPGYGYTF. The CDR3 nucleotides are TGTGCCAGCAGCTTGCCCGGTTATGGCTACACCTTC. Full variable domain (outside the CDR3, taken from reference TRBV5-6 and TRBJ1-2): DAGVTQSPTHLIKTRGQQVTLRCSPKSGHDTVSWYQQALGQGPQFIFQYYEEEERQRGNFPDRFSGHQFPNYSSELNVNALLLGDSALYLCASSLPGYGYTFGSGTRLTVV.

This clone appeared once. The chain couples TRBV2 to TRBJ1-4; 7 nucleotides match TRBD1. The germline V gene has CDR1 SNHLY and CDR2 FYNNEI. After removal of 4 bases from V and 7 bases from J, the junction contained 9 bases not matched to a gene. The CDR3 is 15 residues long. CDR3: CASSGPGGGGEKLFF. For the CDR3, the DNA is TGTGCCAGCAGTGGTCCAGGGGGAGGTGGTGAAAAACTGTTTTTT.

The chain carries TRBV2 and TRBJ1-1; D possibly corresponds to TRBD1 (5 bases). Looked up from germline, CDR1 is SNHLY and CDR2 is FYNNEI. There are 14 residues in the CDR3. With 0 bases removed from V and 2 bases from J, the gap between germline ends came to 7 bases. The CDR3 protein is CASSEAGVNTEAFF. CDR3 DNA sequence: TGTGCCAGCAGTGAAGCGGGGGTAAACACTGAAGCTTTCTTT.

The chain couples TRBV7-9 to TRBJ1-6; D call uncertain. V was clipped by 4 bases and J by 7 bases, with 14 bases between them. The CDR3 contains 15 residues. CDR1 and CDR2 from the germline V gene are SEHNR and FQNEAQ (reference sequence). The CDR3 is CASSSDHPGNSPLHF. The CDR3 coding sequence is TGTGCCAGCAGCTCGGACCACCCGGGGAATTCACCCCTCCACTTT.

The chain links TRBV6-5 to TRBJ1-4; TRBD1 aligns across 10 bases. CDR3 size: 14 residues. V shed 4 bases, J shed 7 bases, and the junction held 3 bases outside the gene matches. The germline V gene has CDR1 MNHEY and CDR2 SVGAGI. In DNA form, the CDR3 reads TGTGCCAGCAGTTGGACAGGGGGGGCTGAAAAACTGTTTTTT. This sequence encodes CASSWTGGAEKLFF.

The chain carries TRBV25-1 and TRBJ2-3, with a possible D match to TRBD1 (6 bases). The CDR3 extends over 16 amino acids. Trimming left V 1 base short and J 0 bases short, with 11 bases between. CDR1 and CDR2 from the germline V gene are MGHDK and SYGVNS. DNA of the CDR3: TGTGCCAGCAGTGAATTAGGGACACCTAGCACAGATACGCAGTATTTT. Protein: CASSELGTPSTDTQYF.

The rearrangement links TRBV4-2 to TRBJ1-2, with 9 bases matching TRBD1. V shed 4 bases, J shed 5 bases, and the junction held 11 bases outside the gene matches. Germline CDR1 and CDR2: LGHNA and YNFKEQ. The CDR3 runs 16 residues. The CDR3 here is CASSPGGGQGGYGYTF. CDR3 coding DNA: TGTGCCAGCAGCCCCGGCGGGGGACAGGGTGGGTATGGCTACACCTTC.

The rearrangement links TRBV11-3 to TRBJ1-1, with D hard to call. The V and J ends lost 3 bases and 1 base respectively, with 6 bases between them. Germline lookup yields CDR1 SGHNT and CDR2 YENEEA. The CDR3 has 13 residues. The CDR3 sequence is CASSLSWNTEAFF. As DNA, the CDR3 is TGTGCCAGCAGCTTGTCCTGGAACACTGAAGCTTTCTTT.

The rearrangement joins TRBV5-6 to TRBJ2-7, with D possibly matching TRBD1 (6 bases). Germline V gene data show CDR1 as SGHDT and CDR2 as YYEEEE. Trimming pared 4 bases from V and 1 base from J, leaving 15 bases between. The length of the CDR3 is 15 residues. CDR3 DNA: TGTGCCAGCAGCCTTACCCTTCAGGGGTCCTACGAGCAGTACTTC. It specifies CASSLTLQGSYEQYF.

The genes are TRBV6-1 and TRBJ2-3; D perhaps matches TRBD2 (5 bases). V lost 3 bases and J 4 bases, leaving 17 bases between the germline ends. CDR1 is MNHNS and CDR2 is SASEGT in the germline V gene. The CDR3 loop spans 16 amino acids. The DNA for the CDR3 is TGTGCCAGCAGTGAGGATCTAGCTGGTTGGGCAGATACGCAGTATTTT. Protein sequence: CASSEDLAGWADTQYF.

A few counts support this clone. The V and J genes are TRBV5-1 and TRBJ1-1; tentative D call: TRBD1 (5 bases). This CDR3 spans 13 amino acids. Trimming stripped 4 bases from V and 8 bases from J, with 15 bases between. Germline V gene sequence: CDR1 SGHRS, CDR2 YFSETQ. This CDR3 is CASSQEGLAEAFF. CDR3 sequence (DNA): TGCGCCAGCAGCCAGGAGGGGCTTGCGGAAGCTTTCTTT.